This T cell receptor beta chain appears in the sequencing data of a study of technical replicates of blood from a few donors. The assay was immunoSEQ multiplex PCR, and TCRdb's table has in-frame clones only and misses some. The sample contains 51,000 or so clones, 80% to 95% of which appear only once. Sequencing used PBMCs. This sequence was found in a human donor in good health. Some clones in this sample may be carry-over from other donors' samples.

This CDR3 is CASTSQGQGREKLFF. CDR3 nucleotides: TGTGCCAGCACTTCCCAGGGGCAGGGGAGAGAAAAACTGTTTTTT. J is TRBJ1-4 and V is TRBV2; perhaps TRBD1 as D (6 bases). The CDR3 consists of 15 residues. Per germline, CDR1 SNHLY and CDR2 FYNNEI. V lost 7 bases and J lost 8, with 20 bases in between.